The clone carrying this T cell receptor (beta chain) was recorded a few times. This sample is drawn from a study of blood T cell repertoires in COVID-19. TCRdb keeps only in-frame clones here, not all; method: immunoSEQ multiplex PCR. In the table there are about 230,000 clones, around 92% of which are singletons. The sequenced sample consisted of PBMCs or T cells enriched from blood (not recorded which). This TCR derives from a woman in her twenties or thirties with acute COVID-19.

The chain's CDR3 is CASSLGQGTDYGYTF. CDR3 nucleotides: TGCGCCAGCAGCCTTGGACAGGGGACCGACTATGGCTACACCTTC. V usage is TRBV5-1 and J usage is TRBJ1-2; 9 bases are a match to TRBD1. CDR3 length: 15 amino acids. Germline V gives CDR1 SGHRS, CDR2 YFSETQ. J gave up 3 bases and V 4 bases, and 7 bases lay outside the gene matches.